This T cell receptor (beta chain) appears in the sequencing data of a study of T cells in Graves' hyperthyroidism and ophthalmopathy (dated by TCRdb to the late 2010s). Turning to the overall study: Peripheral blood was sampled at the time of initial diagnosis, prior to any treatment. Following sampling, methimazole starting at 30 mg daily was given to hyperthyroidism patients, and high-dose intravenous methylprednisolone was given to ophthalmopathy patients. The 90 or so discovery patients were randomly split 7:3 into training and test sets. According to the paper, TCR Vbeta CDR3 sequencing was carried out on 135 peripheral blood samples, which came from approximately 41 ophthalmopathy, 75 or so hyperthyroidism and roughly 17 progressor patients. Prospective prediction of ophthalmopathy was tested in an independent validation cohort consisting of under 20 hyperthyroidism patients and around 16 patients who later progressed to ophthalmopathy. TCR V-J signatures able to tell the groups apart were searched for in a discovery cohort of some 100 patients, of whom under 45 had Graves' ophthalmopathy and 57 had stable Graves' hyperthyroidism. In addition, the study compared T-cell repertoires in thyroid tissue and in blood from over 5 Graves' hyperthyroidism patients.

This clonotype came up a few times. Its antigen is still unknown. Qualities for individual bases were not recorded, and no much larger clone is one base off. Amplification of TCR beta CDR3 regions was carried out from RNA transcripts. For the first round of RT-PCR on the TCR CDR3, the HTBI primer set was used together with the Qiagen OneStep RT-PCR kit. Libraries were constructed in a second round of multiplex PCR, after which size selection and purification were carried out. Libraries were sequenced paired-end with 100 bp reads on an Illumina HiSeq2000. Regarding the original processing steps: SOAPnuke was used to process the raw data, removing reads that contained adapters or uncalled bases, had a mean Phred below 15, or lacked an exact match to the constant primer or identifier. COPE v1.2.5 was used to merge the high-quality paired reads, and each unique nucleotide sequence was defined as a clonotype. MiTCR v1.1 was used to align the clonotypes against IMGT TRBV, TRBD and TRBJ reference segments. Only V-J combinations with frequency above 0.0001, covering 99.2% of repertoires, were analysed. The TCS score was defined as the ratio of F50 (clonal expansion) to E x V (chaos), calculated using BLOSUM62-based TCRdist between CDR3 peptides within each V-J. Welch's t-statistics and random forest reduced 500 to 650 V-J features to roughly 13, which were used in a naive Bayes classifier (R e1071). The public sequencing data were trimmed at Q25 with fastp and processed into clonotypes with MiXCR by TCRdb, which kept only in-frame beta chains. Rows are unified per CDR3 protein, each entry keeping the most common DNA and genes. None of the V and J calls come from the authors' own analysis; TCRdb made them. This sample holds 600,000 or so distinct CDR3 sequences; 13% to 15% were observed only once. Around 7% of the sample is taken by the ten largest.

The research as a whole found: In validation, the model predicted progression to ophthalmopathy with just under 71% sensitivity and around 72% specificity, a median of 6.5 months before onset. Sample size was not statistically predetermined, and blinding of investigators to group allocation was not performed. Most expanded thyroid clonotypes (frequency above 0.001) were also detected in blood, a finding suggesting that blood repertoires may reflect thyroid immune responses. A model built on a 13 V-J signature distinguished ophthalmopathy from stable hyperthyroidism, reaching roughly 88% sensitivity and around 81% specificity in cross-validation and 80%/75% in testing.

Ophthalmopathy patients had moderately to severely active disease, with a Clinical Activity Score of 3 or more, a NOSPECS grade of 4 or more, and a disease duration of less than 3 months. Exclusion was applied to patients with uncontrolled infections, other autoimmune diseases, pregnancy or lactation. Clinical symptoms, serum thyroxine and TRAb, thyroid ultrasound, and orbital computed tomography formed the basis for the diagnoses. PBMCs were isolated from about 10 ml of fresh peripheral blood by Ficoll-Paque density gradient centrifugation. Trizol reagent was used to extract total RNA, and RNA quality was then checked on an Agilent 2100 Bioanalyzer. Looking up the germline V gene yields CDR1 MNHNS and CDR2 SASEGT. Clipping removes 9 bases from V and 3 bases from J, with 13 as the unmatched junction base count. From cysteine to phenylalanine, the CDR3 is 16 amino acids long. Only the CDR3 region is kept as DNA, spanning 48 bases read in frame from base 1.

Input material: blood. This TCR was recovered from a young woman with Graves' ophthalmopathy. Recombination linked TRBV6-1 to TRBJ2-3; a stretch of 9 junction bases matches TRBD2. The nucleotides are TGTGCCAGACGGACTAGCGCCGGAGTTGAAACAGATACGCAGTATTTT. Its product reads: CARRTSAGVETDTQYF.